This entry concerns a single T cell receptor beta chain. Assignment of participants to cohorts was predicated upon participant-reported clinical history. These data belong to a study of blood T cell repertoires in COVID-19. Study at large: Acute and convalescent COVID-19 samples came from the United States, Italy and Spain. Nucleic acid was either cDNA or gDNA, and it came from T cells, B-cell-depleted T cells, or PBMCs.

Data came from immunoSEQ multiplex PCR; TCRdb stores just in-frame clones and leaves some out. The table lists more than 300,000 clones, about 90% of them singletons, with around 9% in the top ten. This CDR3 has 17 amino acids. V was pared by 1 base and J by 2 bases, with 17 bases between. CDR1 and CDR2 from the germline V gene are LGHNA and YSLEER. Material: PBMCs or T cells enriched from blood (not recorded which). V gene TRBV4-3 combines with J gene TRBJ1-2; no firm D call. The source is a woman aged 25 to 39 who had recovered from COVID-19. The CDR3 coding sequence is TGCGCCAGCAGCCAAGTCTTTACGCAGCCGGGGAACTATGGCTACACCTTC. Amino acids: CASSQVFTQPGNYGYTF.